This T cell receptor (beta chain) is from a study of Ad26.COV2.S vaccination and SARS-CoV-2 variants. V shed 5 bases and J shed 4 bases, with 11 bases lying between them. The CDR3 totals 14 residues. Germline CDR1 and CDR2: SEHNR and FQNEAQ (reference sequence). In its sample, this clone was seen a few times. Its antigen is unknown. Sequencing used immunoSEQ multiplex PCR; TCRdb keeps in-frame clones, though not all of them. The repertoire holds about 350,000 clones, with approximately 90% as singletons. Findings and caveats of the study: Vaccine recipients surpassed placebo recipients in spike-specific TCR breadth. Assessments of TCR breadth and depth may have underestimated the total T cell responses. CD8+ and CD4+ T cells specific for spike reportedly responded with substantial breadth after vaccination.

The material was peripheral blood, obtained after recovery from COVID-19. J is TRBJ2-2 and V is TRBV7-9; D not certain. The TCR sequence derives from a human donor who had recovered from COVID-19. The CDR3 here is CASSPVRSTGELFF. The CDR3 nucleotides are TGTGCCAGCAGCCCGGTCCGAAGCACCGGGGAGCTGTTTTTT.